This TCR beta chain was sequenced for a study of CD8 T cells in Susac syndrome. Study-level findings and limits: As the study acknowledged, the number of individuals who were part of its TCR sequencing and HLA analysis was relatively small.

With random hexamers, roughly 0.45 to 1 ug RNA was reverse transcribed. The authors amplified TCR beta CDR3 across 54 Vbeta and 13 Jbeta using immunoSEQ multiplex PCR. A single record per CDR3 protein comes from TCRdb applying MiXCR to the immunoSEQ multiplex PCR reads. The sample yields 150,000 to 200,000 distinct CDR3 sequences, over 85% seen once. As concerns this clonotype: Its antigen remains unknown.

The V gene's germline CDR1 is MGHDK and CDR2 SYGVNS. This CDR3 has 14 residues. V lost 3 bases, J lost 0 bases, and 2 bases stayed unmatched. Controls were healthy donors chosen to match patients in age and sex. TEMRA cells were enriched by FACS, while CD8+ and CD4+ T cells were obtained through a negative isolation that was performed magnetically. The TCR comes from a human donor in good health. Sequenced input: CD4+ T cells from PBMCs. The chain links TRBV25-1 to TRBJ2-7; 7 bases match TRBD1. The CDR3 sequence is CASSEYRGSYEQYF. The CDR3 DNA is TGTGCCAGCAGTGAGTACAGGGGCTCCTACGAGCAGTACTTC.